Presented here are 15 T cell receptor beta chains from one specimen sequenced in a study of T cell clones after liver transplantation. The method was immunoSEQ multiplex PCR; TCRdb's version includes in-frame clones alone and lacks a portion of them. The data contain nearly 45,000 clones, roughly 86% of them singletons. The material sequenced was CD4+ T cells from blood, taken 24 months after liver transplant. These receptors all stem from a human patient who received a liver transplant. Some T cells may be provided by the graft donor.

The chain uses TRBV4-1 and TRBJ1-1; TRBD1 agrees at 7 bases. From germline, CDR1 is MGHRA and CDR2 YSYEKL. This CDR3 spans 19 amino acids. The trim removed 0 bases at V and 6 bases at J, leaving 19 bases unmatched. Here the CDR3 DNA reads TGCGCCAGCAGCCAAGATTTGTTTGGTCTTGCAGGGGGTTTTTCTGAAGCTTTCTTT. It yields the protein CASSQDLFGLAGGFSEAFF.

This chain uses TRBV2 with TRBJ2-7, with D possibly matching TRBD2 (7 bases). The V end lost 6 bases, the J end lost 2 bases, and 14 bases lay between the germline ends. The CDR3 contains 14 residues. Looked up from germline, CDR1 is SNHLY and CDR2 is FYNNEI. CDR3 in DNA: TGTGCCAGCAGGGGGGGGGCTTCCACCTACGAGCAGTACTTC. Its protein product is CASRGGASTYEQYF.

The chain uses TRBV4-1 and TRBJ2-1, with 14 positions matching TRBD2. CDR1 and CDR2 from the germline V gene are MGHRA and YSYEKL. V gave up 5 bases and J gave up 0 bases; unmatched junction bases: 6. The length of the CDR3 is 18 residues. CDR3: CASSGTSGGRSSYNEQFF. The CDR3 region has the DNA TGCGCCAGCAGCGGGACTAGCGGGGGCCGGAGCTCCTACAATGAGCAGTTCTTC.

CDR3 nucleotides: TGTGCCAGCAGTTACGCCGCGGGTCCAGACCAGCCCCAGCATTTT. It encodes CASSYAAGPDQPQHF. The rearrangement uses TRBV6-5 and TRBJ1-5; D gene uncertain. The CDR3 has 15 residues. Germline CDR1 and CDR2: MNHEY and SVGAGI. Between the trimmed V and J ends, which lost 2 bases and 7 bases, there was a span of 15 bases.

This clone has only a few counts. V is TRBV5-1 and J is TRBJ2-1; TRBD2 agrees at 11 bases. Losses at the gene ends were 0 bases for V and 10 bases for J; bases not matched to a gene: 9. Germline V CDR1 and CDR2: SGHRS, YFSETQ. CDR3 length equals 16 residues. The CDR3 loop is CASSLAISGRANEQFF. The CDR3 bases are TGCGCCAGCAGCTTGGCGATTAGCGGGAGGGCCAACGAGCAGTTCTTC.

This sequence joins TRBV19 and TRBJ2-2; no reliable D call. CDR3 length equals 13 residues. CDR1 is LNHDA and CDR2 is SQIVND in the germline V gene (reference sequence). V dropped 6 bases and J dropped 2 bases, with 7 bases sitting between them. This CDR3 reads CASRVQNTGELFF. CDR3 DNA: TGTGCCAGTAGGGTCCAAAACACCGGGGAGCTGTTTTTT. Filled out from reference TRBV19 and TRBJ2-2, the complete variable domain reads DGGITQSPKYLFRKEGQNVTLSCEQNLNHDAMYWYRQDPGQGLRLIYYSQIVNDFQKGDIAEGYSVSREKKESFPLTVTSAQKNPTAFYLCASRVQNTGELFFGEGSRLTVL.

V is TRBV18 and J is TRBJ1-1; D is unresolved. This CDR3 comprises 14 residues. Between the trimmed V and J ends, which lost 2 bases and 1 base, there was a span of 8 bases. Germline V lookup: CDR1 KGHSH, CDR2 LQKENI. The chain's CDR3 is CASSPSRQNTEAFF. CDR3 DNA sequence: TGTGCCAGCTCACCAAGTAGGCAGAACACTGAAGCTTTCTTT.

This clone occurred once. The V and J genes are TRBV7-9 and TRBJ2-5, with D possibly being TRBD1 (6 bases). Per the germline V gene, CDR1 is SEHNR and CDR2 is FQNEAQ (reference sequence). This CDR3 contains 15 residues. V lost 5 bases and J lost 5, with 18 bases in between. CDR3 region: CASSNRDKGSETQYF. In DNA, the CDR3 is TGTGCCAGCAGCAACCGGGACAAAGGTTCTGAGACCCAGTACTTC.

The V gene is TRBV28, the J gene TRBJ1-2, with D tentatively TRBD1 (6 bases). This CDR3 spans 15 amino acids. Germline V gene sequence: CDR1 MDHEN, CDR2 SYDVKM. Between the trimmed V and J ends, which lost 6 bases and 0 bases, there was a span of 14 bases. Written as DNA, the CDR3 is TGTGCCAGCAGATTTCCGACAGGTTCTAACTATGGCTACACCTTC. This gives the protein CASRFPTGSNYGYTF.

The chain has TRBV7-2 and TRBJ2-7, with 12 nucleotides matching TRBD1. The CDR3 runs to 15 residues. V gave up 5 bases and J gave up 4 bases; unmatched junction bases: 6. Germline loops: CDR1 SGHTA, CDR2 FQGNSA. The CDR3 sequence is CASSQGTGGFYEQYF. CDR3 in DNA: TGTGCCAGCAGCCAGGGGACAGGGGGCTTTTACGAGCAGTACTTC.

On this clone itself: The sample contains more than one DNA sequence encoding this CDR3. The V gene is TRBV29-1, the J gene TRBJ1-4; TRBD1 aligns across 9 bases. J gave up 8 bases and V 6 bases, and 4 bases lay outside the gene matches. The germline CDR1 and CDR2 sequences are SQVTM and ANQGSEA. There are 12 residues in the CDR3. CDR3 sequence: CSVGTGREKLFF. The CDR3 DNA sequence: TGCAGCGTAGGGACAGGGAGAGAAAAACTGTTTTTT. Full variable domain (outside the CDR3, taken from reference TRBV29-1 and TRBJ1-4): SAVISQKPSRDICQRGTSLTIQCQVDSQVTMMFWYRQQPGQSLTLIATANQGSEATYESGFVIDKFPISRPNLTFSTLTVSNMSPEDSSIYLCSVGTGREKLFFGSGTQLSVL.

The chain uses TRBV28 and TRBJ1-3; D is unresolved. The CDR3 spans 18 residues. CDR1 is MDHEN, CDR2 SYDVKM, per germline. V lost 5 bases and J 6 bases, leaving 26 bases between the germline ends. The CDR3 loop reads CASSARPGARINSNTIYF. CDR3 nucleotides: TGTGCCAGCAGTGCAAGACCTGGTGCGCGGATTAATTCAAACACCATATATTTT.

The genes are TRBV4-3 and TRBJ2-5, with D hard to call. Germline CDR1 and CDR2: LGHNA and YSLEER. Trimming cost V 3 bases and J 5 bases, with 10 bases left between them. The CDR3 runs 13 residues. CDR3 protein: CASSHRTRETQYF. DNA for the CDR3: TGCGCCAGCAGCCATAGAACGAGGGAGACCCAGTACTTC.

J is TRBJ2-1 and V is TRBV9, with 8 bases matching TRBD2. The germline gives CDR1 SGDLS, CDR2 YYNGEE. The junction had 3 bases not matched to a gene; V was cut back by 2 bases and J by 2 bases. The length of the CDR3 is 15 residues. CDR3 in amino acids: CASSVSGSPYNEQFF. The CDR3 DNA reads TGTGCCAGCAGCGTCAGCGGGAGTCCCTACAATGAGCAGTTCTTC.

The chain uses TRBV2 and TRBJ1-1, with 7 nucleotides matching TRBD1. V lost 7 bases to trimming and J lost 12 bases; unmatched junction nucleotides: 17. The CDR3 is 14 amino acids. CDR1 is SNHLY and CDR2 is FYNNEI in the germline V gene. The CDR3 sequence: CASNREGVRGVTFF. The CDR3 DNA follows: TGTGCCAGCAACCGAGAGGGGGTCAGGGGGGTTACTTTCTTT. Looking up the rest from reference TRBV2 and TRBJ1-1 gives the full variable domain: EPEVTQTPSHQVTQMGQEVILRCVPISNHLYFYWYRQILGQKVEFLVSFYNNEISEKSEIFDDQFSVERPDGSNFTLKIRSTKLEDSAMYFCASNREGVRGVTFFGQGTRLTVV.